This T cell receptor beta chain derives from a study of siplizumab effects on memory and regulatory T cells. Assays captured 85,000 to 100,000 TCR templates per sample. Data came from immunoSEQ multiplex PCR; TCRdb stores just in-frame clones and leaves some out. The table records some 97,000 clones, more than 90% of them present only once. Study conclusions and caveats: Both greater diversity than memory cells and a major contribution to the alloresponse seemed to characterize naive T cells. In the presence of siplizumab, alloreactive sequences traceable to unstimulated CD4+ memory cells were significantly reduced.

V was pared by 1 base and J by 6 bases, with 8 bases of the junction left unmatched. The germline CDR1 and CDR2 sequences are LGHNA and YNFKEQ. This CDR3 is 16 amino acids long. Concerning this clone: The target antigen is unknown.

The sequence was collected from a human donor in good health. The chain employs TRBV4-2 and TRBJ2-3; 9 bases align to TRBD2. The sequencing sample was made of CD4+ T cells sorted from blood. The CDR3 protein is CASSQGSASGVDTQYF. The CDR3 nucleotides are TGTGCCAGCAGCCAAGGTTCGGCTAGCGGGGTGGATACGCAGTATTTT.